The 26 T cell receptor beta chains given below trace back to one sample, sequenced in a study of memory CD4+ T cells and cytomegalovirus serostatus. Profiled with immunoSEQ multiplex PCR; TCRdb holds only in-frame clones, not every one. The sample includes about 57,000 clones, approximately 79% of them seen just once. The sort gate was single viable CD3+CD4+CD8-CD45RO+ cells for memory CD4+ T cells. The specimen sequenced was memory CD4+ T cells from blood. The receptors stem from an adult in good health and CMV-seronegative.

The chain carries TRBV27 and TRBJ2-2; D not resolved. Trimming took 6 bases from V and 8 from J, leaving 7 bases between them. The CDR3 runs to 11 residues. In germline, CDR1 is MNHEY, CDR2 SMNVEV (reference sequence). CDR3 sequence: CASSRWGELFF. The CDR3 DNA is TGTGCCAGCAGCCGGTGGGGGGAGCTGTTTTTT.

In DNA form, the CDR3 reads TGTGCCACCATCCCTGTGGGGATGAACACCGGGGAGCTGTTTTTT. Translating gives CATIPVGMNTGELFF. The rearrangement uses TRBV28 and TRBJ2-2, with D unresolved. The germline V and J ends were trimmed by 10 bases and 1 base, with 16 bases remaining between them. Germline V CDR1 and CDR2: MDHEN, SYDVKM. The CDR3 consists of 15 residues.

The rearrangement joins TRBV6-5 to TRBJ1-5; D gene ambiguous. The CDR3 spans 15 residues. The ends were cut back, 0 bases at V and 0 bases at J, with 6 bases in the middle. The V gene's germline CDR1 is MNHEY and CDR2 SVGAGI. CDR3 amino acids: CASSYSPYSNQPQHF. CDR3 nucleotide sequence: TGTGCCAGCAGTTACTCCCCCTATAGCAATCAGCCCCAGCATTTT.

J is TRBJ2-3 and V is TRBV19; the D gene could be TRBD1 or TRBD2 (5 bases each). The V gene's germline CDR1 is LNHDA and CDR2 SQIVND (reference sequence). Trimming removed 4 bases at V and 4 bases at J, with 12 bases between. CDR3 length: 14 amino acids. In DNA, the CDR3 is TGTGCCAGTAGTAGGGACCGGGCCCCAGATACGCAGTATTTT. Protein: CASSRDRAPDTQYF.

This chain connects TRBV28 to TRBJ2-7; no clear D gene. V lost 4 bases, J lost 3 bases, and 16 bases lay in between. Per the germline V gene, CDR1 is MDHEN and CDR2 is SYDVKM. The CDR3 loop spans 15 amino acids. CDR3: CASSSPGANNYEQYF. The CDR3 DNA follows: TGTGCCAGCAGTTCGCCCGGCGCGAACAACTACGAGCAGTACTTC.

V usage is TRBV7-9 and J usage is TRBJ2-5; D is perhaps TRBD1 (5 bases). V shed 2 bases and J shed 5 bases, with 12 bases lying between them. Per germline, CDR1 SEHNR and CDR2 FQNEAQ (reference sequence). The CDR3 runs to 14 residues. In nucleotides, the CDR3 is TGTGCCAGCAGCTTAAAGGGGTTGAGGGAGACCCAGTACTTC. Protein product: CASSLKGLRETQYF.

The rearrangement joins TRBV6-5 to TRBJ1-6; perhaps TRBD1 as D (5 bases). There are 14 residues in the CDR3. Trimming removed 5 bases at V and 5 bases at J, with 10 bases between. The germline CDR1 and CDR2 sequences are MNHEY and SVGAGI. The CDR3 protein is CASSGGSNNSPLHF. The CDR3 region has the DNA TGTGCCAGCAGTGGGGGATCGAATAATTCACCCCTCCACTTT.

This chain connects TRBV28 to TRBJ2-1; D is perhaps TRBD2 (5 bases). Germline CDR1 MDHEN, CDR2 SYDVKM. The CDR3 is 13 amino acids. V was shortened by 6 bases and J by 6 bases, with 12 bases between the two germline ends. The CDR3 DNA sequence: TGTGCCAGCAGCTATCGTGGACTCAATGAGCAGTTCTTC. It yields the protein CASSYRGLNEQFF.

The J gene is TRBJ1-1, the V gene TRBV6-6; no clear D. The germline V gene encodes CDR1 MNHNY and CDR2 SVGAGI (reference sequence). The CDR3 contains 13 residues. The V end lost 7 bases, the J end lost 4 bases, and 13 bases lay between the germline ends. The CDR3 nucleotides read TGTGCCAGCACCGGGCCCCGAGGCACTGAAGCTTTCTTT. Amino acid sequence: CASTGPRGTEAFF.

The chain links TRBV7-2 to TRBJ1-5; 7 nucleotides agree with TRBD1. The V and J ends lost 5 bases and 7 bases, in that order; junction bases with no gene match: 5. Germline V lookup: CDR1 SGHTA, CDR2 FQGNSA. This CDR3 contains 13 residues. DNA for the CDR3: TGTGCCAGCAGCCAGGGGGTAGGGCAGCCCCAGCATTTT. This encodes CASSQGVGQPQHF. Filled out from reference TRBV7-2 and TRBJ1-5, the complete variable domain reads GAGVSQSPSNKVTEKGKDVELRCDPISGHTALYWYRQSLGQGLEFLIYFQGNSAPDKSGLPSDRFSAERTGGSVSTLTIQRTQQEDSAVYLCASSQGVGQPQHFGDGTRLSIL.

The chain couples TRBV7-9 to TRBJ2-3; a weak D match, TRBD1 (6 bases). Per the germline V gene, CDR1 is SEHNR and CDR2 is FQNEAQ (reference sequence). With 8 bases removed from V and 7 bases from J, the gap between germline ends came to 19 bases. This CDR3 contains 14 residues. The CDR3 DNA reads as TGTGCCAGCGAGAGGGGGACCTCGTCGAATACGCAGTATTTT. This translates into CASERGTSSNTQYF.

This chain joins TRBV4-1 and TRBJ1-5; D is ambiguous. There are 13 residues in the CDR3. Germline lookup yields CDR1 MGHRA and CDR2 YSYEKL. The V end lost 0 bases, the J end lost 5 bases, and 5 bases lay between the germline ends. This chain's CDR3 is CASSQDLYQPQHF. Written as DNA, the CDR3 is TGCGCCAGCAGCCAAGATCTTTATCAGCCCCAGCATTTT.

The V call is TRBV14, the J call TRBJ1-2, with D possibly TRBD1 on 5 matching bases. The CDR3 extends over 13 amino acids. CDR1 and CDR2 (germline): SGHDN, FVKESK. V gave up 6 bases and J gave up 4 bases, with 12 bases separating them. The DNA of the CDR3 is TGTGCCAGCAGATCTGGGACGGCCTATGGCTACACCTTC. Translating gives CASRSGTAYGYTF. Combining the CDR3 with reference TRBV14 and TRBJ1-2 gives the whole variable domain EAGVTQFPSHSVIEKGQTVTLRCDPISGHDNLYWYRRVMGKEIKFLLHFVKESKQDESGMPNNRFLAERTGGTYSTLKVQPAELEDSGVYFCASRSGTAYGYTFGSGTRLTVV.

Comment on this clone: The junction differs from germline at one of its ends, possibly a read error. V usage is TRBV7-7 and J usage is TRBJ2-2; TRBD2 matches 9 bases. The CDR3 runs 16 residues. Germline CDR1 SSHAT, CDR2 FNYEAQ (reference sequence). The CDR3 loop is CASSPPGGGGTGELFF. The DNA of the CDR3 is TGTGCTAGCAGCCCCCCAGGCGGGGGGGGAACCGGGGAGCTGTTTTTT.

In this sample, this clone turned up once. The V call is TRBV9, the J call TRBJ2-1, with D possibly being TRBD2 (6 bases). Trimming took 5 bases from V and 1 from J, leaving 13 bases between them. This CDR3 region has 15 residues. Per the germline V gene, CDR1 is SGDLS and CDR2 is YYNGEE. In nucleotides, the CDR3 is TGTGCCAGCAGTGCCGGGGGTTCTTCCTACAATGAGCAGTTCTTC. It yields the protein CASSAGGSSYNEQFF.

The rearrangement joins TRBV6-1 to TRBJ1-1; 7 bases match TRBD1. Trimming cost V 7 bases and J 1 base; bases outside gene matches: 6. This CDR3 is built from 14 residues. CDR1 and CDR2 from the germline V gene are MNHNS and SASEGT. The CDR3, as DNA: TGTGCCAGCACCGCGGGACAGACGAACACTGAAGCTTTCTTT. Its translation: CASTAGQTNTEAFF.

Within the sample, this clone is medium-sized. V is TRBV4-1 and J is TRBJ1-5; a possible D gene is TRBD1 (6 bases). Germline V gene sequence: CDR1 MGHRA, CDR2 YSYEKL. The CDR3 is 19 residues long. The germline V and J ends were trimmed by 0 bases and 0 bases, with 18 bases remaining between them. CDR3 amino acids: CASSQEGINRVGSNQPQHF. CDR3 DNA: TGCGCCAGCAGCCAAGAGGGGATTAACAGGGTTGGTAGCAATCAGCCCCAGCATTTT.

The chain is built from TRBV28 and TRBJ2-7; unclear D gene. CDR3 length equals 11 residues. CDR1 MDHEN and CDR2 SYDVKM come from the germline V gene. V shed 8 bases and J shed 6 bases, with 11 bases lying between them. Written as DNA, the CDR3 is TGTGCCAGCGGTTATATTAGCGAGCAGTACTTC. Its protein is CASGYISEQYF.

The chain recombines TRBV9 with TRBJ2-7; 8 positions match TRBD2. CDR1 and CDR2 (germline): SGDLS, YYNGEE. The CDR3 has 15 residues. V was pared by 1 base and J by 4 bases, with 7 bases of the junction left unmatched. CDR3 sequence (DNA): TGTGCCAGCAGCGTAACTAGCGGTCCTAGGTACGAGCAGTACTTC. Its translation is CASSVTSGPRYEQYF.

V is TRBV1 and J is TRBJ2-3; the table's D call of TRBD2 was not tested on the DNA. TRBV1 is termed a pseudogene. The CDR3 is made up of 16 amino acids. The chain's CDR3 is CTSSRLERGGRNTQYF. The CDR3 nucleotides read TGCACCAGCAGCCGGTTGGAGCGGGGGGGCCGAAATACGCAGTATTTT.

The CDR3 loop reads CASSLGQGTTQYF. In DNA form, the CDR3 reads TGTGCCAGCAGCCTTGGACAGGGGACCACGCAGTATTTT. This chain connects TRBV14 to TRBJ2-3, with TRBD1 matching 9 bases. The CDR3 runs 13 residues. Losses at the gene ends were 4 bases for V and 9 bases for J; bases not matched to a gene: 5. Germline assignment: CDR1 SGHDN and CDR2 FVKESK.

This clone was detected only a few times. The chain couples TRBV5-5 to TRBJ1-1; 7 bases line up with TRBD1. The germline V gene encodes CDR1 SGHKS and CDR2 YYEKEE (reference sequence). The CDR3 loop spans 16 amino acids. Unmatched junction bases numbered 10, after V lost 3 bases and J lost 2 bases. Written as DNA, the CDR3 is TGTGCCAGCAGCTGGTCACACACAGGGGCCAACACTGAAGCTTTCTTT. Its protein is CASSWSHTGANTEAFF.

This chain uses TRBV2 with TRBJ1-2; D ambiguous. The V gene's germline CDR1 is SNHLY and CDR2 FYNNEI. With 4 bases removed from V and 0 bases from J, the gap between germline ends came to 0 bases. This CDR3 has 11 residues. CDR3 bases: TGTGCCAGCAGTGCTAACTATGGCTACACCTTC. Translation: CASSANYGYTF.

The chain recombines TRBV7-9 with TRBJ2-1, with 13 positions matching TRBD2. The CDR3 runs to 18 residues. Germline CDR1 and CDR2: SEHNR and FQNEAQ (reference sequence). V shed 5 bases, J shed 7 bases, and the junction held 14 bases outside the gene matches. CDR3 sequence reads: CASSLPRRLAGGMNEQFF. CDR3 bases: TGTGCCAGCAGCCTCCCCCGTCGACTAGCGGGGGGTATGAATGAGCAGTTCTTC.

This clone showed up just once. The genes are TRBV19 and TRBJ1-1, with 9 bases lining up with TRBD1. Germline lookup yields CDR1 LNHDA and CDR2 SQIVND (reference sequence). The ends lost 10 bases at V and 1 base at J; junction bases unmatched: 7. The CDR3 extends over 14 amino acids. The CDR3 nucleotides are TGTGCCACTTCGGACAGGGGAGGGAACACTGAAGCTTTCTTT. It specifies CATSDRGGNTEAFF.

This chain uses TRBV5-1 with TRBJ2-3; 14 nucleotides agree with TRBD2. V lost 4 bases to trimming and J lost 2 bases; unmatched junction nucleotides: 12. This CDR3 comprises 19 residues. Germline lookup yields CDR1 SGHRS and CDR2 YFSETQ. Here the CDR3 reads CASSTGTSGGSIFTDTQYF. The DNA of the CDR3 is TGCGCCAGCAGCACAGGGACTAGCGGGGGAAGCATATTCACAGATACGCAGTATTTT.